The 25 T cell receptor beta chains below all came from one sample that was sequenced in a study of blood T cell repertoires in COVID-19. The method was immunoSEQ multiplex PCR; TCRdb's version includes in-frame clones alone and lacks a portion of them. Among roughly 290,000 clones, 70% to 90% were seen once, and the ten largest hold around 3.9%. The specimen sequenced was peripheral blood. The origin of the receptors is a woman aged 45-65 years with active or convalescent COVID-19.

The gene calls are TRBV3-1 (or the pseudogene TRBV3-2) and TRBJ1-1, with D tentatively TRBD1 (5 bases). The CDR3 consists of 13 residues. Looked up from germline, CDR1 is LGHDT and CDR2 is YNNKEL (reference sequence). V dropped 4 bases and J dropped 3 bases, with 9 bases sitting between them. CDR3 sequence: CASSLRQYTEAFF. The DNA for the CDR3 is TGTGCCAGCAGCCTTAGACAGTACACTGAAGCTTTCTTT.

The V gene is TRBV7-3, the J gene TRBJ2-1; 8 positions match TRBD2. V was pared by 5 bases and J by 4 bases, with 10 bases of the junction left unmatched. Germline V CDR1 and CDR2: SGHTA, FQGTGA. This CDR3 is built from 16 residues. This CDR3 is CASSRRASGRYNEQFF. CDR3 in DNA: TGTGCCAGCAGCCGAAGGGCTAGCGGGCGGTACAATGAGCAGTTCTTC. The full variable domain, with the rest looked up from reference TRBV7-3 and TRBJ2-1, is GAGVSQTPSNKVTEKGKYVELRCDPISGHTALYWYRQSLGQGPEFLIYFQGTGAADDSGLPNDRFFAVRPEGSVSTLKIQRTERGDSAVYLCASSRRASGRYNEQFFGPGTRLTVL.

This clone was seen just once. This chain connects TRBV5-1 to TRBJ1-4; tentatively, D is TRBD1 (5 bases). V lost 5 bases and J lost 8, with 13 bases in between. The V gene's germline CDR1 is SGHRS and CDR2 YFSETQ. This CDR3 has 13 residues. CDR3 DNA: TGCGCCAGCAGGGTCCGGGACTACGAAAAACTGTTTTTT. Its translation: CASRVRDYEKLFF.

This clone appeared once. The chain's CDR3 is CASSPTALQSYNEQFF. The CDR3 coding sequence is TGTGCCAGCTCACCGACAGCCTTGCAATCCTACAATGAGCAGTTCTTC. This chain links TRBV18 with TRBJ2-1; the D gene is possibly TRBD1 (5 bases). Germline CDR1 reads KGHSH; CDR2 reads LQKENI. The CDR3 extends over 16 amino acids. Between the trimmed V and J ends, which lost 3 bases and 1 base, there was a span of 13 bases.

The V call is TRBV18, the J call TRBJ2-3, with D perhaps matching TRBD2 (6 bases). CDR3 length: 15 amino acids. Per germline, CDR1 KGHSH and CDR2 LQKENI. V shed 2 bases and J shed 2 bases, with 11 bases lying between them. DNA for the CDR3: TGTGCCAGCTCACCATCAGCGGGCCCCACAGATACGCAGTATTTT. Encoded protein: CASSPSAGPTDTQYF. Using reference TRBV18 and TRBJ2-3 for the parts outside the CDR3, the full variable domain is NAGVMQNPRHLVRRRGQEARLRCSPMKGHSHVYWYRQLPEEGLKFMVYLQKENIIDESGMPKERFSAEFPKEGPSILRIQQVVRGDSAAYFCASSPSAGPTDTQYFGPGTRLTVL.

This chain uses TRBV4-1 with TRBJ1-3; 7 nucleotides match TRBD1. Trimming removed 3 bases from V and 0 bases from J; junction bases left unmatched: 2. Looked up from germline, CDR1 is MGHRA and CDR2 is YSYEKL. This CDR3 comprises 15 residues. The CDR3 region is CASSQGQTSGNTIYF. In DNA form, the CDR3 reads TGCGCCAGCAGCCAGGGACAGACCTCTGGAAACACCATATATTTT.

V and J are TRBV28 and TRBJ1-2, with D perhaps TRBD1 (5 bases). Germline CDR1 is MDHEN and CDR2 is SYDVKM. With 6 bases removed from V and 8 bases from J, the gap between germline ends came to 16 bases. The CDR3 spans 13 residues. The chain's CDR3 is CASSGGLHSGYTF. The CDR3 DNA reads as TGTGCCAGCAGCGGGGGATTGCATAGCGGCTACACCTTC.

In its sample, this clone was seen once. The DNA of the CDR3 is TGTGCCAGCAGCGACAGGGTCGCCTACGAGCAGTACTTC. This gives the protein CASSDRVAYEQYF. V gene TRBV14 combines with J gene TRBJ2-7; 7 nucleotides agree with TRBD1. Per germline, CDR1 SGHDN and CDR2 FVKESK. With V trimmed by 5 bases and J by 2 bases, 3 bases remained unmatched. CDR3 size: 13 residues.

Written as DNA, the CDR3 is TGTGCCAGCAGTGAATTGGACAGAGACAATGAGCAGTTCTTC. Translated, it gives CASSELDRDNEQFF. V usage is TRBV6-1 and J usage is TRBJ2-1; perhaps TRBD1 as D (6 bases). V gave up 2 bases and J gave up 5 bases, with 10 bases separating them. Germline lookup yields CDR1 MNHNS and CDR2 SASEGT. The CDR3 has 14 amino acids.

This rearrangement joins TRBV19 to TRBJ2-1, with D perhaps matching TRBD2 (7 bases). Germline CDR1 reads LNHDA; CDR2 reads SQIVND (reference sequence). V shed 4 bases and J shed 5 bases, with 18 bases lying between them. This CDR3 has 16 amino acids. The CDR3 is CASSTPGGGRHNEQFF. CDR3 nucleotide sequence: TGTGCCAGTAGTACCCCGGGCGGGGGCAGACACAATGAGCAGTTCTTC.

The chain uses TRBV21-1 and TRBJ2-7; TRBD2 is the table's D call, not checked against the DNA. TRBV21-1 is given as a pseudogene. The CDR3 loop spans 16 amino acids. CDR3 sequence: CASSPRSLAGTYEQYF. As DNA, the CDR3 is TGTGCCAGCAGCCCTCGATCGCTAGCGGGTACCTACGAGCAGTACTTC.

For the CDR3, the DNA is TGTGCCAGCAGCCCCGATTGGGGGCGCGCTGGAAACACCATATATTTT. This translates into CASSPDWGRAGNTIYF. The chain combines TRBV5-8 with TRBJ1-3; D may be TRBD1 (6 bases). The CDR3 is 16 residues long. With 4 bases removed from V and 2 bases from J, the gap between germline ends came to 16 bases. Germline CDR1 and CDR2: SGHTS and YDEGEE.

V is TRBV7-2 and J is TRBJ2-2, with TRBD2 identical over 10 bases. Trimming at V came to 5 bases and at J to 4 bases, leaving 4 bases not matched to a gene. This CDR3 is 15 amino acids long. Per germline, CDR1 SGHTA and CDR2 FQGNSA. In DNA, the CDR3 is TGTGCCAGCAGCGCTAGCGGGAGAAGCACCGGGGAGCTGTTTTTT. It specifies CASSASGRSTGELFF.

This chain joins TRBV19 and TRBJ1-2; D might be TRBD1 (6 bases). This CDR3 has 15 residues. V was trimmed by 7 bases and J by 1 base, leaving 16 bases between them. From germline, CDR1 is LNHDA and CDR2 SQIVND (reference sequence). CDR3: CASNSDSQFNYGYTF. CDR3 nucleotide sequence: TGTGCCAGTAACTCGGACAGTCAGTTTAACTATGGCTACACCTTC.

Details on this clone: A junction boundary mismatches the germline segment, possibly from a read error. The chain combines TRBV10-2 with TRBJ1-6; D is perhaps TRBD1 (5 bases). The CDR3 sequence is 16 residues long. CDR1 is WSHSY and CDR2 is SAAADI in the germline V gene. The CDR3 is CASSEDTGPYYSPLHF. CDR3 bases: TGCGCCAGTAGTGAGGACACCGGTCCCTATTATTCACCCCTCCACTTT.

This sequence joins TRBV4-2 and TRBJ2-7; the D gene is possibly TRBD2 (6 bases). The CDR3 extends over 14 amino acids. Germline loops: CDR1 LGHNA, CDR2 YNFKEQ. V lost 0 bases to trimming and J lost 7 bases, with 13 bases between them. The CDR3 DNA reads as TGTGCCAGCAGCCAAGAGTTCCTAGCGAGGGAGCAGTACTTC. Its translation is CASSQEFLAREQYF.

This chain joins TRBV28 and TRBJ1-1; possibly TRBD1 for D (6 bases). Germline V gene sequence: CDR1 MDHEN, CDR2 SYDVKM. Trimming stripped 6 bases from V and 1 base from J, with 12 bases between. This CDR3 spans 14 amino acids. The CDR3 reads CASSKTGPNTEAFF. The CDR3 DNA sequence: TGTGCCAGCAGCAAGACAGGTCCGAACACTGAAGCTTTCTTT.

The chain joins TRBV19 to TRBJ2-5; weak D call: TRBD2 (6 bases). Between the trimmed V and J ends, which lost 3 bases and 4 bases, there was a span of 12 bases. The CDR3 loop spans 14 amino acids. CDR1 is LNHDA, CDR2 SQIVND, per germline (reference sequence). The DNA for the CDR3 is TGTGCCAGTAGTATGGGGAAGGGAGGAGAGACCCAGTACTTC. It yields the protein CASSMGKGGETQYF.

The chain combines TRBV6-5 with TRBJ1-5; TRBD1 aligns across 7 bases. From germline, CDR1 is MNHEY and CDR2 SVGAGI. This CDR3 spans 14 amino acids. Trimming took 5 bases from V and 3 from J; bases not matched to a gene: 4. The CDR3 protein is CASSPGQNNQPQHF. For the CDR3, the DNA is TGTGCCAGCAGTCCGGGACAGAACAATCAGCCCCAGCATTTT.

This rearrangement joins TRBV7-8 to TRBJ2-1, with 11 positions matching TRBD2. Germline trimming cut 0 bases from V and 5 bases from J; bases unmatched to any gene: 3. Germline CDR1 reads SGHVS; CDR2 reads FQNEAQ. The CDR3 extends over 16 amino acids. DNA of the CDR3: TGTGCCAGCAGCTTAGCGAGGACTAGCGGGCACAATGAGCAGTTCTTC. This sequence encodes CASSLARTSGHNEQFF.

The chain combines TRBV5-6 with TRBJ2-3; the match to TRBD2 covers 14 bases. CDR3 length: 17 amino acids. Trimming removed 0 bases from V and 2 bases from J; junction bases left unmatched: 2. Germline V CDR1 and CDR2: SGHDT, YYEEEE. DNA for the CDR3: TGTGCCAGCAGCTTGGGACTAGCGGGAGGGATCACAGATACGCAGTATTTT. Amino acids: CASSLGLAGGITDTQYF.

This clone was detected a few times. This CDR3 is also generated by other DNA sequences in the sample. The chain joins TRBV27 to TRBJ1-2, with D possibly being TRBD1 (5 bases). The CDR3 length is 12 residues. Trimming shortened V by 4 bases and J by 5 bases, and 8 bases separated the two germline ends. Germline CDR1 and CDR2: MNHEY and SMNVEV (reference sequence). CDR3 nucleotide sequence: TGTGCCAGCAGTTCCGGGGGGTATGGCTACACCTTC. Translating it yields CASSSGGYGYTF.

The chain combines TRBV6-1 with TRBJ1-3, with D possibly matching TRBD1 (6 bases). This CDR3 region has 15 residues. V was clipped by 6 bases and J by 4 bases, with 16 bases between them. Germline assignment: CDR1 MNHNS and CDR2 SASEGT. CDR3 in amino acids: CASRDATGTGNTIYF. CDR3 DNA: TGTGCCAGCAGAGACGCTACAGGGACCGGAAACACCATATATTTT.

This clone showed up just once. The genes are TRBV5-5 and TRBJ1-1; TRBD1 is a possible D gene (6 bases). Germline V lookup: CDR1 SGHKS, CDR2 YYEKEE (reference sequence). The CDR3 is 15 residues long. The ends were cut back, 4 bases at V and 0 bases at J, with 13 bases in the middle. In DNA form, the CDR3 reads TGTGCCAGCAGCCATGACAGGAACATGAACACTGAAGCTTTCTTT. Amino acid sequence: CASSHDRNMNTEAFF.

The chain is built from TRBV27 and TRBJ2-7, with D possibly TRBD1 on 6 matching bases. CDR3 length equals 15 residues. Germline V gene lookup returns CDR1 MNHEY and CDR2 SMNVEV (reference sequence). V lost 3 bases and J lost 3, with 15 bases in between. The CDR3 region is CASSFTGQRGYEQYF. The CDR3, as DNA: TGTGCCAGCAGTTTTACAGGGCAAAGGGGCTACGAGCAGTACTTC.